This T cell receptor (beta chain) stems from a study of cytomegalovirus exposure and HLA in healthy donors (dated by TCRdb to between 2016 and 2019). At the level of the whole study: An earlier analysis of roughly 570 of the donors reported 250 to 350 Gb of sequence data and roughly 120 million unique TCR beta sequences obtained from roughly 180 million T cells. An early release that covered more than 550 HLA-typed donors contained around 300 gigabases of sequencing data and about 84 million unique TCR sequences. The genetic ancestry cluster associated with self-reported Caucasian donors included roughly 84% of the 350 to 500 genotyped donors. The study was designed to test whether signatures of past pathogen exposure could be identified by cataloging public T cell receptors. The T cell repertoires of around 670 subjects were profiled by immunosequencing and related to cytomegalovirus serostatus. Besides the first cohort of roughly 640 subjects, a separate validation cohort made up of over a hundred different subjects was used. To predict cytomegalovirus infection status, the study combined high-throughput TCR immunosequencing, statistical association of individual TCRs with disease status, and machine learning. A later analysis re-examined previously published TCR beta repertoires from about 670 donors and added high-resolution HLA genotyping to investigate patterns of TCR occurrence. Rather than drawing on any new phenotypic data, the later analysis identified candidate immune exposures from TCR beta sequences and the way those sequences occurred across donors. In an earlier analysis of roughly 600 of the donors, high-throughput TCR beta sequencing was used to judge whether each TCR beta V gene segment behaved as functional or pseudogenic. Donor age, sex, ethnicity and CMV serostatus were compiled alongside the repertoire data. A later genetic analysis took genome-wide SNP genotypes for about 55% of the roughly 700 donors and used that subset as a discovery cohort. All discovery cohort repertoires had been generated using a single sequencing platform. Class I and class II HLA loci were covered by the typing at four-digit resolution. Typing coverage varied by locus: roughly 629-640 donors for A, B, C, DRB1 and DQB1; roughly 560 for DQA1; about 570 for DPA1; approximately 470 for DPB1. Four or five DR-DQ haplotypes were handled as single units for association and clustering because linkage in the cohort was strong. Among roughly 400 genotyped donors of the cohort, an average of approximately 250,000 unique TCR beta nucleotide sequences were sequenced per donor, 15% to 20% of them non-productive. The paper's findings and limits, for the study overall: While some public TCRs were present in many individuals, most TCR sequences turned up only very rarely across donors. V-gene and J-gene trimming of TCR beta chains was associated with a missense DCLRE1C variant in a later genetic analysis, and the association was replicated in an independent cohort. When HLA alleles, especially DR and DQ, strongly co-occurred, TCR associations were difficult to assign to individual alleles. The cohort was sequenced for TCR beta chains only, and without alpha or paired-chain data the features that could be detected were limited. According to a later analysis, TCR association rates differed among HLA loci, with DRB1 alleles showing the most associated TCRs and HLA-C alleles showing the fewest. In vitro tests confirmed that three of the cytomegalovirus-associated TCR beta chains recognize cytomegalovirus antigens. The only immune exposure information available for the cohort was CMV serostatus. In a later analysis, several top co-occurrence clusters were reported to appear linked to parvovirus B19, influenza, CMV and Epstein-Barr virus. Because the 87-base-pair reads could not distinguish some IMGT-functional V segments, including TRBV6-2 and TRBV6-3, those segments were excluded. Broadly in line with IMGT annotations, most TCR beta V segments showed up in productive rearrangements about 87% or about 30% of the time in an earlier analysis of some 590 of the donors. Because some donors lacked HLA typing at each locus, the association tests relied only on the typed subset. The classifier was reported to diagnose cytomegalovirus status with high specificity and sensitivity in both the original cohort and the validation cohort. A later analysis associated 17,000 or so TCR beta sequences with specific HLA alleles at a false discovery rate of 0.05. Correlated functional status among segregating V segments might be attributable to linkage disequilibrium, but an unknown experimental factor could not be ruled out. A further reported finding was that TCR beta sequences accurately predicted the HLA-A and HLA-B alleles for most subjects in the first cohort. A cluster of highly shared sequence variants was judged likely to represent a technical artifact of the sequencing pipeline. In a later analysis, most CMV-associated TCR beta chains were found to appear HLA-restricted, with HLA associations seemingly driven largely by CMV exposure. In a later analysis, HLA-associated TCR beta chains were found to be more clonally expanded and to have lower generation probabilities than equally common non-associated chains. A total of 150 to 200 TCR beta chains were listed by the study as associated with cytomegalovirus. Compared with the 666-donor mean, donors in an Asian-associated ancestry cluster had fewer N-insertions in productive TCRs, according to a later genetic analysis. The earlier analysis of almost 600 of the donors excluded roughly 16 rarely observed V segments, including chromosome 9 orphons, because counts were too low. The authors suggested that the approach could potentially be generalized to other disease states and immunological phenotypes. Sequencing depth was assumed to be roughly uniform across donors in the presence/absence analyses, though that assumption may not hold.

V is cut back by 6 bases and J by 5 bases, with 12 bases in the junction unmatched. Per the germline V gene (reference sequence), MNHEY is the CDR1 and SMNVEV is the CDR2. The CDR3 runs 15 residues from the cysteine to the phenylalanine. The entry retains the CDR3 DNA only, 45 bases that are in frame from base 1. The cohort consisted of fewer than 700 healthy bone marrow donors. Cohort members were all nominally healthy when sampled, although unrecorded immune exposures were likely present. The donor tested CMV seropositive, placing the donor among the approximately 310 seropositive members of the cohort. A peripheral blood sample was collected from each donor, and TCR beta sequencing was performed on peripheral blood mononuclear cells. The Qiagen DNeasy Blood Extraction Kit was used to extract genomic DNA from the blood cell samples. The library relied on the immunoSEQ multiplex PCR assay. For the multiplex PCR, a mixture combining 60 forward primers for TCR Vbeta segments and 13 reverse primers for TCR Jbeta segments was used. Amplification of the CDR3 region of rearranged TCR beta genes was performed with a multiplex PCR assay on genomic DNA. The amplified TCR beta libraries were sequenced on the Illumina HiSeq System as 87-base-pair reads. Per the source publication's procedure: Across the roughly 670 repertoires, a later analysis counted about 81 million unique TCR beta chains, around 10 million of which were shared by at least two donors. Raw reads were error-corrected and collapsed into unique sequences with a nearest-neighbor algorithm that merged closely related sequences to remove PCR and sequencing errors. V, D and J gene segments were assigned by aligning CDR3 sequences to IMGT reference sequences. For a sequence to be retained, a match of at least six nucleotides to both a V gene segment and a J gene segment was required. Rearrangements were called productive when the CDR3 lacked stop codons and stayed in frame with V and J; all others were non-productive. Following IMGT convention, CDR3 was defined as the stretch from the second conserved V-encoded cysteine to the conserved J-encoded phenylalanine. The earlier analysis of about 530 of the donors excluded any sequence lacking an unambiguous match to a single V gene segment. In an earlier analysis of a few hundred of the donors, V segments were called functional above 56.7% productive rearrangements and were called segregating when the between-donor standard deviation exceeded 5%. To diagnose cytomegalovirus status from the catalog of TCR beta chain sequences, a statistical classification framework was built. In a later analysis, TCR nucleotide sequences were compared against IMGT/GENE-DB human TR gene sequences so that V and J genes could be assigned. In a later analysis, CDR3 sequences and most-parsimonious VDJ recombination scenarios were assigned using the TCRdist pipeline. In a later analysis, each TCR beta chain was defined by its CDR3 amino acid sequence together with its V-gene family, and reads lacking a unique V-gene family were excluded. In a later analysis, fewer than 650 highly shared, low-generation-probability nucleotide sequences were removed to address suspected cross-contamination and a sequencing artifact. A later analysis calculated a clonal expansion index for each public chain from normalized within-repertoire ranks of inferred template counts. Generation probabilities in a later analysis came from a VDJ recombination model fitted to out-of-frame rearrangements, and those results were checked against IGoR. In a later analysis, TCR-TCR, TCR-HLA and TCR-CMV co-occurrence was scored with hypergeometric tests, and a repertoire-size bias correction was applied to TCR pairs. A later analysis estimated false discovery rates by permuting HLA or CMV assignments 20 times. In a later analysis, co-occurring TCRs were grouped using DBSCAN, and TCRdist sequence similarity was added for clustering within HLA-allele-positive subsets. Repertoires with fewer than 30,000 or more than 120,000 public chains, plus five repertoires with anomalous nucleotide sharing, were excluded from co-occurrence clustering. Here the immuneACCESS table is served through TCRdb, limited to in-frame sequences with V and J called. Missing clones are a known gap in these copies; in checked studies unresolved V genes cover under half, and the rest lacks a known reason. V, J and clone size are those of that table, while D and trimming were read from the DNA. Present in this sample are roughly 100,000 clones, around 72% of which were seen just once. Over 9.5% of the sample is held by the ten biggest clonotypes.

This clone was seen more than once but under ten times. It lacks a known antigen. Per-base quality was not reported, and no clone a single base away is much larger than it. The sequence links TRBV27 to TRBJ2-7; 8 nucleotides in the junction match TRBD2. This TCR was recovered from a man aged 18 to 35 in good health and CMV-seropositive. The sequenced sample was PBMCs. The nucleotides read TGTGCCAGCAGCTTTATAGCGGGGAGCCGCAACGAGCAGTACTTC. This gives the protein CASSFIAGSRNEQYF.